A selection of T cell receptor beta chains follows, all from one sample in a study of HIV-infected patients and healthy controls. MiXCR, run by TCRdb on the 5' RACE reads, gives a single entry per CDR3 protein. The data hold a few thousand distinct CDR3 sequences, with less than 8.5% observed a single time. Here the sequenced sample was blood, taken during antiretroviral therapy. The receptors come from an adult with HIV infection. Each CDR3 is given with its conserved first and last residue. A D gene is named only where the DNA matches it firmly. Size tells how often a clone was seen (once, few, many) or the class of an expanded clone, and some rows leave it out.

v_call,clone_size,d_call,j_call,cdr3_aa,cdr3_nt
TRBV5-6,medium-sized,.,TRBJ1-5,CASSLAGHQPQHF,TGTGCCAGCAGCTTGGCTGGGCACCAGCCCCAGCATTTT
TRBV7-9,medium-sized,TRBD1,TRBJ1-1,CASSLSHRGPDTEAFF,TGTGCCAGCAGCCTTTCCCACAGGGGGCCGGACACTGAAGCTTTCTTT
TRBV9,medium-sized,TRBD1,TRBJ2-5,CASSASDRGLKETQYF,TGTGCCAGCAGCGCCTCCGACAGGGGCTTAAAAGAGACCCAGTACTTC
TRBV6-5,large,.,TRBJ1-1,CASSYSASSNTEAFF,TGTGCCAGCAGTTACTCGGCCAGTTCGAACACTGAAGCTTTCTTT
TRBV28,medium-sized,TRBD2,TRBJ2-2,CASRLSGGYTGELFF,TGTGCCAGCAGGTTAAGCGGGGGATACACCGGGGAGCTGTTTTTT
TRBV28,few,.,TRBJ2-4,CASSFSLEGAGYDKNIQYF,TGTGCCAGCAGTTTTTCTTTGGAGGGCGCCGGTTACGACAAAAACATTCAGTACTTC
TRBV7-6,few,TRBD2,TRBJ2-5,CASSLDRLRGGRRLKTQYF,TGTGCCAGCAGCTTAGACCGTTTGCGCGGGGGAAGGCGTTTGAAGACCCAGTACTTC
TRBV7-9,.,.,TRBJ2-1,CASSLAPGRRNEQFF,TGTGCCAGCAGCTTAGCCCCAGGTCGTAGGAATGAGCAGTTCTTC
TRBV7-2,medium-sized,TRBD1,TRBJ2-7,CASSPGTGDYEQYF,TGTGCCAGCAGCCCCGGGACAGGAGACTACGAGCAGTACTTC
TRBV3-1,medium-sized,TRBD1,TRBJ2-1,CASAGQGKDEQFF,TGTGCCAGCGCGGGACAGGGGAAGGATGAGCAGTTCTTC
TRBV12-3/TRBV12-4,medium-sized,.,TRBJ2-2,CASILQGLTGELFF,TGTGCCAGCATCCTCCAGGGTTTGACCGGGGAGCTGTTTTTT
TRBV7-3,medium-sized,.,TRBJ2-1,CASSLLAYNEQFF,TGTGCCAGCAGCTTACTGGCCTACAATGAGCAGTTCTTC
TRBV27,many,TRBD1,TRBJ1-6,CASSLGRTGGSPLHF,TGTGCCAGCAGTTTAGGGCGGACAGGAGGTTCACCCCTCCACTTT
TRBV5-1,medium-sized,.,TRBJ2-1,CASSFLRGRNEQFF,TGCGCCAGCAGTTTCCTTAGGGGTCGCAATGAGCAGTTCTTC
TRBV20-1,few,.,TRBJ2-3,CSAPNGSTDTQYF,TGCAGTGCTCCGAACGGTAGCACAGATACGCAGTATTTT
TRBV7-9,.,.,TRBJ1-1,CASSLGGDRTEAFF,TGTGCCAGCAGCTTAGGAGGGGATCGAACTGAAGCTTTCTTT
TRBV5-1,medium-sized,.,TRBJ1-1,CASSLVVNTEAFF,TGCGCCAGCAGCTTGGTAGTGAACACTGAAGCTTTCTTT
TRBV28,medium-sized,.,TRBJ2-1,CASSLRQLGQRNNEQFF,TGTGCCAGCAGTTTGAGACAGTTGGGGCAACGGAACAATGAGCAGTTCTTC
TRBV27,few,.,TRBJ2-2,CASSYVEGGELFF,TGTGCCAGCAGTTATGTTGAAGGGGGTGAGCTGTTTTTT
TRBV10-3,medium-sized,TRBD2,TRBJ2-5,CAISGLAGGSELGTQYF,TGTGCCATCAGCGGACTAGCGGGGGGGTCCGAGTTAGGGACCCAGTACTTC
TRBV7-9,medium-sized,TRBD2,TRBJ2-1,CASRDSGTSGGASEFF,TGTGCCAGCAGAGACTCCGGGACTAGCGGGGGGGCATCGGAGTTCTTC
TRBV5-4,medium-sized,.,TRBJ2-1,CASSLGHGNEQFF,TGTGCCAGCAGCTTGGGGCACGGCAATGAGCAGTTCTTC
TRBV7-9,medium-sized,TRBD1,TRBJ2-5,CASSFWTGNQETQYF,TGTGCCAGCAGCTTCTGGACAGGGAACCAAGAGACCCAGTACTTC
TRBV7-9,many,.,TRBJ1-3,CASSLLQGPGNTIYF,TGTGCCAGCAGCTTACTTCAGGGACCTGGAAACACCATATATTTT
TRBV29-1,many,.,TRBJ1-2,CSAEGNPNYGYTF,TGCAGCGCCGAGGGGAACCCGAACTATGGCTACACCTTC
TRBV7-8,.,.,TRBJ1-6,CASSPLTPSLGTIPLHF,TGTGCCAGCAGCCCTCTAACTCCTTCTCTAGGGACAATACCCCTCCACTTT
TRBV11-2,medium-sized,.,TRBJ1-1,CASSSLQGPEAFF,TGTGCCAGCAGCTCCCTACAAGGCCCTGAAGCTTTCTTT
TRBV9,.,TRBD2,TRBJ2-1,CASGLAGGLNEQFF,TGTGCCAGCGGACTAGCGGGGGGCCTAAATGAGCAGTTCTTC
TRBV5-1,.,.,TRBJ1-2,CASSLNRANYGYTF,TGCGCCAGCAGCTTAAACAGGGCTAACTATGGCTACACCTTC
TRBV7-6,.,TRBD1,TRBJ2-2,CASSPDRGDGELFF,TGTGCCAGCAGCCCAGACAGGGGGGACGGGGAGCTGTTTTTT
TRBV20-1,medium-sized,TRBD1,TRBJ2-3,CSANGPGQGHVDTQYF,TGCAGTGCTAATGGCCCGGGACAGGGGCATGTGGATACGCAGTATTTT
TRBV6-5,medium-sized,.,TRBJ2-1,CASSYRTQGLSYNEQFF,TGTGCCAGCAGTTACCGCACCCAGGGCCTCTCCTACAATGAGCAGTTCTTC
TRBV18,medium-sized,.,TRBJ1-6,CASSPEGQGTPLHF,TGTGCCAGCTCACCAGAGGGCCAGGGAACACCCCTCCACTTT
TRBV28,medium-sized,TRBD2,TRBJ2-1,CASSLLPSAGGLYNEQFF,TGTGCCAGCAGTTTATTACCTAGCGCGGGGGGCCTCTACAATGAGCAGTTCTTC
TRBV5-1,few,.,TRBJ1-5,CASSLDGYQPQHF,TGCGCCAGCAGCTTGGACGGCTATCAGCCCCAGCATTTT
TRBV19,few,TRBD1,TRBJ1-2,CASQGTVYGYTF,TGTGCCAGCCAAGGGACAGTCTATGGCTACACCTTC
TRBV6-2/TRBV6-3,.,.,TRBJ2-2,CASDEGTRNTGELFF,TGTGCCAGCGATGAGGGAACCAGGAACACCGGGGAGCTGTTTTTT
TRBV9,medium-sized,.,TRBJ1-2,CASSVGPGPYGYTF,TGTGCCAGCAGCGTAGGGCCGGGACCCTATGGCTACACCTTC
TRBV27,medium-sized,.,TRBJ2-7,CASSLSGAGLEQYF,TGTGCCAGCAGTTTATCGGGGGCAGGGCTCGAGCAGTACTTC
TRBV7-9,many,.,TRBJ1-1,CASSLRGGMNTEAFF,TGTGCCAGCAGCCTCCGGGGGGGTATGAACACTGAAGCTTTCTTT
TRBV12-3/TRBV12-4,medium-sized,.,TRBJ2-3,CASSLKPGLRTDTQYF,TGTGCCAGCAGTCTTAAACCGGGACTTCGCACAGATACGCAGTATTTT
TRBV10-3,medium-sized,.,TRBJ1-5,CAISESAGRGNQPQHF,TGTGCCATCAGTGAGTCGGCGGGAAGGGGCAATCAGCCCCAGCATTTT
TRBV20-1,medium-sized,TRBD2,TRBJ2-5,CSARDGGGAVETQYF,TGCAGTGCTAGAGATGGCGGGGGGGCCGTGGAGACCCAGTACTTC
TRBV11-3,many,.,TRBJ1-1,CASSLDGRDGTDEAFF,TGTGCCAGCAGCTTAGATGGCCGCGATGGTACAGATGAAGCTTTCTTT
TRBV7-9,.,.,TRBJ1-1,CASSLPQGMNTEAFF,TGTGCCAGCAGCTTACCCCAGGGGATGAACACTGAAGCTTTCTTT
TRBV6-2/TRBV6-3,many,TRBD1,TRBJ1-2,CASSYPGQGRRGYTF,TGTGCCAGCAGTTACCCTGGACAGGGGAGGCGCGGCTACACCTTC